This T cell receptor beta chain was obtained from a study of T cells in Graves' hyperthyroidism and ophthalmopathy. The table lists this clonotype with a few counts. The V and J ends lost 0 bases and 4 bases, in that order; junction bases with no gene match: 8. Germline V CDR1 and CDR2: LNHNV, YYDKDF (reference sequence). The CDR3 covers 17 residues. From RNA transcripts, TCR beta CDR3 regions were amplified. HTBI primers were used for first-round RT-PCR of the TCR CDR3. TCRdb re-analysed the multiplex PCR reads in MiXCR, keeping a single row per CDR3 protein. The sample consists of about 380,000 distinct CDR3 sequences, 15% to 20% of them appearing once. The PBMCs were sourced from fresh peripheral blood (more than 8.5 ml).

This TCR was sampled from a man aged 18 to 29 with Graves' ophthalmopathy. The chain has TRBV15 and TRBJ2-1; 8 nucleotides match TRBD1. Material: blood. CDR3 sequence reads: CATSRDLGTGPYNEQFF. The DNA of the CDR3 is TGTGCCACCAGCAGAGATTTGGGGACAGGTCCATACAATGAGCAGTTCTTC. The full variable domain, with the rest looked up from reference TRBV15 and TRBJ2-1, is DAMVIQNPRYQVTQFGKPVTLSCSQTLNHNVMYWYQQKSSQAPKLLFHYYDKDFNNEADTPDNFQSRRPNTSFCFLDIRSPGLGDTAMYLCATSRDLGTGPYNEQFFGPGTRLTVL.